The 27 T cell receptor beta chains below come from one sample, sequenced in a study of a mutant IDH1 vaccine in newly diagnosed glioma. Regarding time point: baseline, week 1 (first vaccination visit). Specified treatment: pre-vaccination baseline after standard-of-care therapy. Some clones are missing from TCRdb's copy, which holds only in-frame ones; the method was immunoSEQ multiplex PCR. This table holds 68,000 or so clones, approximately 79% found once. The material sequenced was PBMCs, taken from a glioma patient treated with radiotherapy, temozolomide or both. These receptors originate from a man in his forties or fifties with glioma.

The V gene is TRBV9, the J gene TRBJ2-3; 10 bases fit TRBD2. CDR1 is SGDLS and CDR2 is YYNGEE in the germline V gene. The CDR3 extends over 17 amino acids. V shed 0 bases, J shed 6 bases, and the junction held 10 bases outside the gene matches. CDR3 nucleotide sequence: TGTGCCAGCAGCGTAGAGCCTAGCGGGGGAGTAGGCGATACGCAGTATTTT. This translates into CASSVEPSGGVGDTQYF.

The chain recombines TRBV13 with TRBJ1-1; D is possibly TRBD1 (6 bases). Trimming took off 1 base at V and 1 base at J, with 10 bases between the two ends. This CDR3 contains 15 residues. Germline V lookup: CDR1 PRHDT, CDR2 FYEKMQ (reference sequence). CDR3 in DNA: TGTGCCAGCAGCTTAGCTGGGGGCAGGAACACTGAAGCTTTCTTT. Its translation: CASSLAGGRNTEAFF.

V and J are TRBV15 and TRBJ1-2, with D unresolved. V was clipped by 5 bases and J by 6 bases, with 10 bases between them. Germline V gives CDR1 LNHNV, CDR2 YYDKDF (reference sequence). The length of the CDR3 is 12 residues. The CDR3 DNA sequence: TGTGCCACCAGCGGTGCGCTCCATGGCTACACCTTC. It yields the protein CATSGALHGYTF. Supplemented by reference TRBV15 and TRBJ1-2, the full variable domain reads DAMVIQNPRYQVTQFGKPVTLSCSQTLNHNVMYWYQQKSSQAPKLLFHYYDKDFNNEADTPDNFQSRRPNTSFCFLDIRSPGLGDTAMYLCATSGALHGYTFGSGTRLTVV.

The chain is built from TRBV7-9 and TRBJ1-6, with D maybe TRBD1 (6 bases). Germline-derived CDR1 and CDR2 are SEHNR and FQNEAQ (reference sequence). V lost 5 bases, J lost 0 bases, and 11 bases lay in between. This CDR3 region has 16 residues. This CDR3 reads CASSRTGSSYNSPLHF. Here the CDR3 DNA reads TGTGCCAGCAGCAGAACAGGGAGCTCCTATAATTCACCCCTCCACTTT.

The CDR3 here is CASSLSLGGRSYEQYF. DNA for the CDR3: TGTGCCAGCAGCTTGTCTTTAGGGGGCAGGTCCTACGAGCAGTACTTC. The chain employs TRBV5-4 and TRBJ2-7, with 7 bases aligning to TRBD1. The V gene's germline CDR1 is SGHNT and CDR2 YYREEE (reference sequence). Trimming cost V 1 base and J 1 base; bases outside gene matches: 8. This CDR3 has 16 residues.

V gene TRBV30 combines with J gene TRBJ2-7, with D perhaps TRBD1 (5 bases). CDR1 is GTSNPN and CDR2 is SVGIG in the germline V gene (reference sequence). This CDR3 spans 13 amino acids. Trimming pared 2 bases from V and 0 bases from J, leaving 8 bases between. The CDR3 sequence: CAWSSGSSYEQYF. CDR3 DNA: TGTGCCTGGAGTTCAGGGTCCTCCTACGAGCAGTACTTC.

The chain has TRBV11-2 and TRBJ2-1, with 10 bases matching TRBD2. This CDR3 is built from 14 residues. The J segment lost 9 bases and the V segment lost 7 bases, leaving 9 bases of the junction unmatched. The germline V gene encodes CDR1 SGHAT and CDR2 FQNNGV. CDR3 region: CASNPGLALSEQFF. The DNA for the CDR3 is TGTGCCAGCAATCCGGGACTAGCGCTGAGTGAGCAGTTCTTC. Combining the CDR3 with reference TRBV11-2 and TRBJ2-1 gives the whole variable domain EAGVAQSPRYKIIEKRQSVAFWCNPISGHATLYWYQQILGQGPKLLIQFQNNGVVDDSQLPKDRFSAERLKGVDSTLKIQPAKLEDSAVYLCASNPGLALSEQFFGPGTRLTVL.

The V call is TRBV27, the J call TRBJ1-6; D gene uncertain. Germline assignment: CDR1 MNHEY and CDR2 SMNVEV (reference sequence). This CDR3 region has 12 residues. The germline V and J ends were trimmed by 5 bases and 4 bases, with 3 bases remaining between them. CDR3: CASSEYNSPLHF. The CDR3 DNA reads as TGTGCCAGCAGTGAATATAATTCACCCCTCCACTTT.

The V gene is TRBV30, the J gene TRBJ1-6; 8 positions agree with TRBD1. With V trimmed by 3 bases and J by 9 bases, 7 bases remained unmatched. CDR3 length equals 14 residues. The germline CDR1 and CDR2 sequences are GTSNPN and SVGIG (reference sequence). The chain's CDR3 is CAWSPGQVFSPLHF. The CDR3, as DNA: TGTGCCTGGAGCCCGGGACAGGTTTTTTCACCCCTCCACTTT.

The chain couples TRBV7-8 to TRBJ2-3; 7 bases are shared with TRBD1. The V gene's germline CDR1 is SGHVS and CDR2 FQNEAQ. The CDR3 loop spans 13 amino acids. Trimming cost V 6 bases and J 3 bases; bases outside gene matches: 3. The CDR3 here is CASRNRGTDTQYF. CDR3 sequence (DNA): TGTGCCAGCAGGAACAGGGGAACAGATACGCAGTATTTT.

This chain connects TRBV5-1 to TRBJ2-7; the D is unclear. Trimming removed 0 bases at V and 7 bases at J, with 5 bases between. CDR1 is SGHRS and CDR2 is YFSETQ in the germline V gene. The CDR3 loop spans 11 amino acids. The DNA of the CDR3 is TGCGCCAGCAGCTTGGCGAGGGAGCAGTACTTC. Protein product: CASSLAREQYF.

This clone was detected a few times. Here the CDR3 reads CASSLSRGHGYTF. Written as DNA, the CDR3 is TGTGCCAGCAGCTTATCCAGGGGGCATGGCTACACCTTC. J is TRBJ1-2 and V is TRBV7-2; 8 bases fit TRBD1. J was trimmed by 6 bases and V by 2 bases; bases with no gene match: 2. The CDR3 has 13 residues. Germline values: CDR1 SGHTA, CDR2 FQGNSA.

This chain joins TRBV6-5 and TRBJ2-7; 7 bases match TRBD2. Germline values: CDR1 MNHEY, CDR2 SVGAGI. V shed 6 bases, J shed 5 bases, and the junction held 7 bases outside the gene matches. CDR3 size: 13 residues. CDR3: CASSRGEGDEQYF. DNA of the CDR3: TGTGCCAGCAGCCGCGGGGAGGGCGACGAGCAGTACTTC.

The chain links TRBV18 to TRBJ2-7; 8 positions agree with TRBD1. The CDR3 is made up of 12 amino acids. Trimming cost V 3 bases and J 5 bases; bases outside gene matches: 0. Germline lookup yields CDR1 KGHSH and CDR2 LQKENI. CDR3 sequence reads: CASSPTGDEQYF. CDR3 DNA sequence: TGTGCCAGCTCACCGACAGGGGACGAGCAGTACTTC. The full variable domain, with the rest looked up from reference TRBV18 and TRBJ2-7, is NAGVMQNPRHLVRRRGQEARLRCSPMKGHSHVYWYRQLPEEGLKFMVYLQKENIIDESGMPKERFSAEFPKEGPSILRIQQVVRGDSAAYFCASSPTGDEQYFGPGTRLTVT.

J is TRBJ2-3 and V is TRBV2; 9 bases fit TRBD2. The CDR3 covers 15 residues. V shed 8 bases, J shed 3 bases, and the junction held 9 bases outside the gene matches. Germline-derived CDR1 and CDR2 are SNHLY and FYNNEI. The CDR3, as DNA: TGTGCCAGCCAAAGGGCTCTAGCGGGGACAGATACGCAGTATTTT. Translating gives CASQRALAGTDTQYF.

CDR3 bases: TGTGCCAGCAGCCCCGGACAGGGTGGAGGGGAAAAACTGTTTTTT. Amino acid sequence: CASSPGQGGGEKLFF. The V and J genes are TRBV9 and TRBJ1-4; 8 positions agree with TRBD1. Germline loops: CDR1 SGDLS, CDR2 YYNGEE. The CDR3 covers 15 residues. V dropped 4 bases and J dropped 8; count of bases not matched to a gene: 10.

In its sample, this clone is medium-sized. The chain links TRBV25-1 to TRBJ2-2; D may be TRBD2 (5 bases). Germline CDR1 is MGHDK and CDR2 is SYGVNS. V lost 8 bases to trimming and J lost 3 bases, with 13 bases between them. The CDR3 is made up of 14 amino acids. The CDR3 here is CASSRAGDTGELFF. The CDR3 DNA is TGTGCCAGCTCCCGGGCCGGGGACACCGGGGAGCTGTTTTTT.

The V and J genes are TRBV5-1 and TRBJ2-1; 8 bases map to TRBD2. CDR1 SGHRS and CDR2 YFSETQ come from the germline V gene. V trimming: 4 bases; J trimming: 8 bases; junction bases outside the gene matches: 14. The CDR3 is made up of 16 amino acids. This chain's CDR3 is CASSKISGATMDEQFF. In nucleotides, the CDR3 is TGCGCCAGCAGCAAGATTAGCGGGGCCACCATGGATGAGCAGTTCTTC.

V usage is TRBV7-9 and J usage is TRBJ1-4; tentative D call: TRBD1 (5 bases). The V gene lost 0 bases and the J gene lost 10 bases, with 9 bases spanning the gap. CDR3 length: 13 residues. Germline values: CDR1 SEHNR, CDR2 FQNEAQ (reference sequence). The CDR3 loop is CASSLARGGKLFF. As DNA, the CDR3 is TGTGCCAGCAGCTTAGCAAGGGGTGGAAAACTGTTTTTT.

The chain recombines TRBV7-9 with TRBJ1-2; 7 nucleotides align to TRBD1. The V segment lost 5 bases and the J segment 8 bases; nucleotides outside the gene matches: 11. Germline V gives CDR1 SEHNR, CDR2 FQNEAQ (reference sequence). The CDR3 totals 14 residues. CDR3 nucleotides: TGTGCCAGCAGCCGATACAGGGGCCTCGGGGGCTACACCTTC. This encodes CASSRYRGLGGYTF.

This clone has a handful of counts. The genes are TRBV10-3 and TRBJ1-3, with D perhaps matching TRBD1 (6 bases). V shed 2 bases and J shed 1 base, with 9 bases lying between them. Germline V CDR1 and CDR2: ENHRY, SYGVKD. The length of the CDR3 is 15 residues. CDR3 DNA: TGTGCCATCAGTGAGGGGGACAAATCTGGAAACACCATATATTTT. This translates into CAISEGDKSGNTIYF.

The chain employs TRBV5-1 and TRBJ1-5; 10 bases agree with TRBD1. CDR3 size: 14 residues. Germline-derived CDR1 and CDR2 are SGHRS and YFSETQ. The J segment lost 7 bases and the V segment lost 4 bases, leaving 5 bases of the junction unmatched. Here the CDR3 reads CASSGGQGGQPQHF. The CDR3 nucleotides are TGCGCCAGCAGCGGAGGACAGGGGGGACAGCCCCAGCATTTT. The full variable domain, rest sourced from reference TRBV5-1 and TRBJ1-5, is KAGVTQTPRYLIKTRGQQVTLSCSPISGHRSVSWYQQTPGQGLQFLFEYFSETQRNKGNFPGRFSGRQFSNSRSEMNVSTLELGDSALYLCASSGGQGGQPQHFGDGTRLSIL.

The CDR3 reads CSVGMGVMNTEAFF. The CDR3, as DNA: TGCAGCGTTGGGATGGGGGTAATGAACACTGAAGCTTTCTTT. The gene calls are TRBV29-1 and TRBJ1-1; the D gene is possibly TRBD1 (5 bases). Trimming took 4 bases from V and 0 from J, leaving 12 bases between them. There are 14 residues in the CDR3. CDR1 and CDR2 from the germline V gene are SQVTM and ANQGSEA.

The CDR3, as DNA: TGTGCCAGCAGTTTTTCGCGGGGCTACGAGCAGTACTTC. Encoded protein: CASSFSRGYEQYF. The genes are TRBV6-5 and TRBJ2-7; tentatively, D is TRBD2 (6 bases). Germline values: CDR1 MNHEY, CDR2 SVGAGI. V shed 4 bases and J shed 3 bases, with 10 bases lying between them. CDR3 length: 13 amino acids.

In regard to this clone: At one of its ends the junction is not consistent with the germline gene, which may arise from a read error. The chain is built from TRBV7-7 and TRBJ2-5, with 7 positions matching TRBD2. The CDR3 extends over 14 amino acids. CDR1 and CDR2 from the germline V gene are SSHAT and FNYEAQ (reference sequence). The CDR3: CASSLVRGGETQYF. The CDR3 DNA reads TGTGCTAGCAGCTTAGTGCGGGGAGGGGAGACCCAGTACTTC. Drawing the rest from reference TRBV7-7 and TRBJ2-5, the complete variable domain is GAGVSQSPRYKVTKRGQDVTLRCDPISSHATLYWYQQALGQGPEFLTYFNYEAQPDKSGLPSDRFSAERPEGSISTLTIQRTEQRDSAMYRCASSLVRGGETQYFGPGTRLLVL.

CDR3 region: CAWALGEEKLFF. CDR3 coding DNA: TGTGCCTGGGCACTTGGGGAGGAAAAACTGTTTTTT. The rearrangement joins TRBV30 to TRBJ1-4; D gene unclear. Germline CDR1 and CDR2: GTSNPN and SVGIG (reference sequence). The CDR3 runs 12 residues. Trimming took 5 bases from V and 8 from J, leaving 12 bases between them.

Points on this clone: This may arise from a read error, as a much more abundant clone is one base away. This rearrangement joins TRBV11-3 to TRBJ2-2; D remains ambiguous. In germline, CDR1 is SGHNT, CDR2 YENEEA. The CDR3 length is 12 residues. Deletions cut 5 bases from V and 3 bases from J, with 4 bases between. CDR3 in DNA: TGTGCCAGCAGCCCTTACACCGGGGAGCTGTTTTTT. Encoded protein: CASSPYTGELFF. Full variable domain (remainder filled in from reference TRBV11-3 and TRBJ2-2): EAGVVQSPRYKIIEKKQPVAFWCNPISGHNTLYWYLQNLGQGPELLIRYENEEAVDDSQLPKDRFSAERLKGVDSTLKIQPAELGDSAVYLCASSPYTGELFFGEGSRLTVL.